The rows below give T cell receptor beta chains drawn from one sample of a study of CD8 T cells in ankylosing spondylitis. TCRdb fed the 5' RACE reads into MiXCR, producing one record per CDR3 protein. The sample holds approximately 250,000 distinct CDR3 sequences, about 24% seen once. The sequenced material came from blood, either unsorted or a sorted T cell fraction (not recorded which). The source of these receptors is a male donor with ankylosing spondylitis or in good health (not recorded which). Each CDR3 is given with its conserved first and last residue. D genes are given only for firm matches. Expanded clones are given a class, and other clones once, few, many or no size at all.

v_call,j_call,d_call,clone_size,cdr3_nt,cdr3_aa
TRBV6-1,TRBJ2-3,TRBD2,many,TGTGCCAGCAGGGATAGCGGGCTCACAGATACGCAGTATTTT,CASRDSGLTDTQYF
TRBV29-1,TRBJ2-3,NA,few,TGCAGCTTTATTGGGGGGAGCACAGATACGCAGTATTTT,CSFIGGSTDTQYF
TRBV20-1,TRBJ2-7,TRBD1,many,TGCAGTGCTAGCGGGCAGGGGGCTTTGGTCGAGCAGTACTTC,CSASGQGALVEQYF
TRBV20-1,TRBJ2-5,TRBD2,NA,TGCAGTGCCCTCGCCGGGACTAGCGGGGAGAAGACCCAGTACTTC,CSALAGTSGEKTQYF
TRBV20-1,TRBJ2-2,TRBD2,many,TGCAGTGCTATTGCCCATAGCGGGGGCTCCTCGGTCGGGGAGCTGTTTTTT,CSAIAHSGGSSVGELFF
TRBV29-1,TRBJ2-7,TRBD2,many,TGCAGCGCGGGGGGGGACTCCTACGAGCAGTACTTC,CSAGGDSYEQYF
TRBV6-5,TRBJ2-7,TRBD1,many,TGTGCCAGCAGCCCAGGACAGGGCGGGCAGTACTTC,CASSPGQGGQYF
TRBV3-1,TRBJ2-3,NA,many,TGTGCCAGCAGCCGGAGCCGGGATCCCGGATCGCAGTATTTT,CASSRSRDPGSQYF
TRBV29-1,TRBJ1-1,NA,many,TGCAGCGTTGCCGTCGGGACGTTGGCTGAAGCTTTCTTT,CSVAVGTLAEAFF
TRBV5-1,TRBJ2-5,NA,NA,TGCGCCAGCAGCCCAGGGACGCCCCAAGAGACCCAGTACTTC,CASSPGTPQETQYF
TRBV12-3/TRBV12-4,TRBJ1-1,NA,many,TGTGCCAGCAGTCGCGGGTTTGTCGAAGCTTTCTTT,CASSRGFVEAFF
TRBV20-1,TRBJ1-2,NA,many,TGCAGTGCTACCGGGAACAGGGTTAACTATGGCTACACCTTC,CSATGNRVNYGYTF
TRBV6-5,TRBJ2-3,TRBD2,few,TGTGCCAGCAGTTTCGGGGGGACCAGCACAGATACGCAGTATTTT,CASSFGGTSTDTQYF
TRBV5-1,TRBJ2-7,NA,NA,TGCGCCAGCAGCTACTCCCGGGACACATACGAGCAGTACTTC,CASSYSRDTYEQYF
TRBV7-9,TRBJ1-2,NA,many,TGTGCCAGCAGCTTACTAGGGGCGCTTACGAACTATGGCTACACCTTC,CASSLLGALTNYGYTF
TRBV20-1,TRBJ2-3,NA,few,TGCAGTGCTAGCTTACTAGGGGCAGGTGATACGCAGTATTTT,CSASLLGAGDTQYF
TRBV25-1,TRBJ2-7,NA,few,TGTGCCAGCAGTGACATCGGAACTCGGCAGTACTTC,CASSDIGTRQYF
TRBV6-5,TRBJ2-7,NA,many,TGTGCCAGCAGTTACTCCCTACAGGGATACTACGAGCAGTACTTC,CASSYSLQGYYEQYF
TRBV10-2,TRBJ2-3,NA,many,TGCGCCAGCAGTGAGTCGGGGGGGGCTAGCACAGATACGCAGTATTTT,CASSESGGASTDTQYF
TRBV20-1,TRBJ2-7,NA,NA,TGCAGTCCCGGGCACCTCGGAGGGGACTACGAGCAGTACTTC,CSPGHLGGDYEQYF
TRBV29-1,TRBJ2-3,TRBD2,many,TGCAGCGTTCGTGGCGGGGGGGCCGCAGATACGCAGTATTTT,CSVRGGGAADTQYF
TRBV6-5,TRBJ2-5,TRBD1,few,TGTGCCAGCAGTTATGGTCCCAGGGGGCAAGAGACCCAGTACTTC,CASSYGPRGQETQYF